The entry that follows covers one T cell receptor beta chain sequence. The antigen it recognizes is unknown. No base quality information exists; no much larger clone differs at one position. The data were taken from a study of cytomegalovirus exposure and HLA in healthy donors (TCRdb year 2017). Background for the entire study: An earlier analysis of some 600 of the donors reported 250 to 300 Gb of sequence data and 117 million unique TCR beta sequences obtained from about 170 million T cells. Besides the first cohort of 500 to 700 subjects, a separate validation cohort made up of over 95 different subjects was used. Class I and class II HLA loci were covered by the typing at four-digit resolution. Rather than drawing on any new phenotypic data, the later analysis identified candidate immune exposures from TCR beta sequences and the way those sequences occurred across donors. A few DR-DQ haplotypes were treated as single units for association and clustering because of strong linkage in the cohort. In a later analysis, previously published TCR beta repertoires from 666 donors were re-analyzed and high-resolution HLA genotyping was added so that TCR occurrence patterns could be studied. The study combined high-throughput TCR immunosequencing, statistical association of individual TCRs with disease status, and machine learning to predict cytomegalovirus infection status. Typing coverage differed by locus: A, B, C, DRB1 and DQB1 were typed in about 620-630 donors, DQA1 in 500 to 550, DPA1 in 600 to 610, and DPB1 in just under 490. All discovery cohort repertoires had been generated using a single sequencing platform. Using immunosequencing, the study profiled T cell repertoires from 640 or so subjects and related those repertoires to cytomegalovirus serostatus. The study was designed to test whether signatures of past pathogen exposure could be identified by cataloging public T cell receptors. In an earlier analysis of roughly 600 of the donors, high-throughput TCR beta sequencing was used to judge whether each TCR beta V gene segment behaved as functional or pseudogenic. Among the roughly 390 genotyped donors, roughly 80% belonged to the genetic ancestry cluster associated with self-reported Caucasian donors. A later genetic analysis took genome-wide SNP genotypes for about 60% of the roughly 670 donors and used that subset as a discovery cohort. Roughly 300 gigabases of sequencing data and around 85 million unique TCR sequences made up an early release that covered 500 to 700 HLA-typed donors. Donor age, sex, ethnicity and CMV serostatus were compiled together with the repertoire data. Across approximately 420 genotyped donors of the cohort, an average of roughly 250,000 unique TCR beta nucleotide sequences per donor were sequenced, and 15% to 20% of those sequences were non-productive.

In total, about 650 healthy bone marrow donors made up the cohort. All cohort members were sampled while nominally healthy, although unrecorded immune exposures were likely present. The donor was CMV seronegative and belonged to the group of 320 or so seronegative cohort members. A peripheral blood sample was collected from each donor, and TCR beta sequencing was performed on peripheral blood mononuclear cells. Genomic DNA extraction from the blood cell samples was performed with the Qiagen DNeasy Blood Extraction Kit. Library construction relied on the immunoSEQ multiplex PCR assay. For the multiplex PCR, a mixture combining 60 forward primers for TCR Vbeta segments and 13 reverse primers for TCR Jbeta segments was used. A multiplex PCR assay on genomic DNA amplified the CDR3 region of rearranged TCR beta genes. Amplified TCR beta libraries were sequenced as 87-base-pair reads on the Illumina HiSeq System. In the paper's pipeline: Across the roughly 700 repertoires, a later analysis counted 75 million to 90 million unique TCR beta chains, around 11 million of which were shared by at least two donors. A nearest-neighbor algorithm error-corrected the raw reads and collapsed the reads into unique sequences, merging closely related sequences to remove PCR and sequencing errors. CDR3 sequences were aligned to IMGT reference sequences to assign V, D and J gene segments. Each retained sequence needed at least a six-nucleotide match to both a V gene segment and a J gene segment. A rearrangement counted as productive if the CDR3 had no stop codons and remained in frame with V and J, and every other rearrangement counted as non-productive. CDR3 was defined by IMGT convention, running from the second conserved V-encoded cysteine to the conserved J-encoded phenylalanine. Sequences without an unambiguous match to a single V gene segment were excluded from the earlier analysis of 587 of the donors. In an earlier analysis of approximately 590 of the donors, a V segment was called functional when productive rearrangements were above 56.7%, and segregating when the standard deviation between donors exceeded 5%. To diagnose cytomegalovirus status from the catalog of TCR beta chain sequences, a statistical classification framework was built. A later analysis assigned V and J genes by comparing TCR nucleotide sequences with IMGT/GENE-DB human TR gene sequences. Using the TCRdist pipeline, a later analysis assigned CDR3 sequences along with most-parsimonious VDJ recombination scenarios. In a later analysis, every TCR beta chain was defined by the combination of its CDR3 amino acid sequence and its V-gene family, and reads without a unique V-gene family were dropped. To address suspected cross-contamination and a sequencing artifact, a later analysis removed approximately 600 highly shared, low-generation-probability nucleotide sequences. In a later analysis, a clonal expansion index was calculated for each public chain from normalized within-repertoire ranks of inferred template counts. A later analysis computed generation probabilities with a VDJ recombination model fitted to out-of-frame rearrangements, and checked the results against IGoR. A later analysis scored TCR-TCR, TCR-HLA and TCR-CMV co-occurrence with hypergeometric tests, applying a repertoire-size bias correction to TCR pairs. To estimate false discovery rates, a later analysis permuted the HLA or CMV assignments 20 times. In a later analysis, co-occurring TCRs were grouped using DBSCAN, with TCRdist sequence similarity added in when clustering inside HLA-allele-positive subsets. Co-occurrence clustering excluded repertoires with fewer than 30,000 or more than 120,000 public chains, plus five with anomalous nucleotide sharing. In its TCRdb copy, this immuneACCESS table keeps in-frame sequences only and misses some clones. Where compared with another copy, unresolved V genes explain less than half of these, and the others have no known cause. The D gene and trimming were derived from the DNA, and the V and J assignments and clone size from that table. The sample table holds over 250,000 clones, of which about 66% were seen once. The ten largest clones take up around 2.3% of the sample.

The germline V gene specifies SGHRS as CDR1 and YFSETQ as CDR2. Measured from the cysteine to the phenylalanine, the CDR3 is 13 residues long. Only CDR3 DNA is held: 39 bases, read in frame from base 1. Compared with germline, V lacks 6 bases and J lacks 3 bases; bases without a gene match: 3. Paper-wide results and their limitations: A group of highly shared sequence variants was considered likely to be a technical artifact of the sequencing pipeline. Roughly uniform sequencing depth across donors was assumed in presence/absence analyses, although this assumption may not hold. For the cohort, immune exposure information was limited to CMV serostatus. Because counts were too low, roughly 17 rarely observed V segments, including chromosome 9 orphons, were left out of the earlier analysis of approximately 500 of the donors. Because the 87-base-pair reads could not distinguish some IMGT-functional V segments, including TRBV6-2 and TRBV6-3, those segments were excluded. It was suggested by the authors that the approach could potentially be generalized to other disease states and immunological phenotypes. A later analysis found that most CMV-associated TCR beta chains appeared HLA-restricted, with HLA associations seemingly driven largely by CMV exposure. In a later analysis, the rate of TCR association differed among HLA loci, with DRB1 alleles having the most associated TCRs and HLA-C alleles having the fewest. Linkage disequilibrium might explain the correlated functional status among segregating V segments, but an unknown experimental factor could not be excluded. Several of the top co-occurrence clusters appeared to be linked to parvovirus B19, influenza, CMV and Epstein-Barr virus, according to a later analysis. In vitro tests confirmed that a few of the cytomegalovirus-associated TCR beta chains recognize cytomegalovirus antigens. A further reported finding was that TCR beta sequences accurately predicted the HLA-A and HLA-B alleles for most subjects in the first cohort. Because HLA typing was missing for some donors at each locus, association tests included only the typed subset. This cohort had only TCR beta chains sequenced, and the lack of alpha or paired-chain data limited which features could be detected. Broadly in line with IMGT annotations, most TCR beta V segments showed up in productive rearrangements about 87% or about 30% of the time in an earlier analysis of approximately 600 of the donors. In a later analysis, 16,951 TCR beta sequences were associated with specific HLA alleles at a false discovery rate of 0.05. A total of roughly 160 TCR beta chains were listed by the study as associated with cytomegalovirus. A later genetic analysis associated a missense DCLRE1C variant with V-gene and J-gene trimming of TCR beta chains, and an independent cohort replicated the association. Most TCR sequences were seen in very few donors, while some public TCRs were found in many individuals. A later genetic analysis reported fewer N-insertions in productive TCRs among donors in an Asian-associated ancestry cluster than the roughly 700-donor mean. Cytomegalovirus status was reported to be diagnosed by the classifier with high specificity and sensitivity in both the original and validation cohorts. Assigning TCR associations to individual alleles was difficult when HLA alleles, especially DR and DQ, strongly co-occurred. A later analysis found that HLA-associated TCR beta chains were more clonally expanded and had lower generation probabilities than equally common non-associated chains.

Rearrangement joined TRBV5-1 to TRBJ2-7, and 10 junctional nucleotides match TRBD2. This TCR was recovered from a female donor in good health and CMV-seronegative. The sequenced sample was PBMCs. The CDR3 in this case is CASTGLAVYEQYF. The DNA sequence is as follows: TGCGCCAGCACCGGACTAGCGGTCTACGAGCAGTACTTC. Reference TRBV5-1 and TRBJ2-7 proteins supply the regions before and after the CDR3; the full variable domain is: KAGVTQTPRYLIKTRGQQVTLSCSPISGHRSVSWYQQTPGQGLQFLFEYFSETQRNKGNFPGRFSGRQFSNSRSEMNVSTLELGDSALYLCASTGLAVYEQYFGPGTRLTVT.